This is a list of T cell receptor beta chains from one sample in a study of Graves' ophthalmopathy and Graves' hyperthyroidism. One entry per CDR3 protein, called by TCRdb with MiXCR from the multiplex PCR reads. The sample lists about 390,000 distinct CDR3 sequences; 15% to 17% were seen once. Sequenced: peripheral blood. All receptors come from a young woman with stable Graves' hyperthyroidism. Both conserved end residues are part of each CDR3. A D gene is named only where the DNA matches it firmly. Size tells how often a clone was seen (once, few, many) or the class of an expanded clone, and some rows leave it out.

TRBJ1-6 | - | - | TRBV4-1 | TGCGCCAGCAGCCAAGAATCTCGGCAGGGGCTTTTTCCCCTCCACTTT | CASSQESRQGLFPLHF
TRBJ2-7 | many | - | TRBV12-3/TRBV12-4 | TGTGCCAGCAGTTTGAACGGATACCCCTACGAGCAGTACTTC | CASSLNGYPYEQYF
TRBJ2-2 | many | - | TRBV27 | TGTGCCAGCAGTTTCTCGGGCAGGAGGGAGCTGTTTTTT | CASSFSGRRELFF
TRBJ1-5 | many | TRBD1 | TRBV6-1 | TGTGCCAGCAGTGAACAGGGGGATCAGCCCCAGCATTTT | CASSEQGDQPQHF
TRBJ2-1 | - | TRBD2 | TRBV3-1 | TGTGCCAGCAGCCAACATGTAGCGGGGGAGAACAATGAGCAGTTCTTC | CASSQHVAGENNEQFF
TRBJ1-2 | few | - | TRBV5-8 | TGTGCCAGCAGCCACCGGGCTTCACTTTTGAATGGCTACACCTTC | CASSHRASLLNGYTF
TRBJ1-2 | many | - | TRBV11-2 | TGTGCCAGCAGCCCTGGCGAGGGCCTCTATGGCTACACCTTC | CASSPGEGLYGYTF
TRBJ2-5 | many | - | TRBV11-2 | TGTGCCAGCAGCTTACTAGCGGAGACCCAGTACTTC | CASSLLAETQYF
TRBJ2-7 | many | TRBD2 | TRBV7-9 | TGTGCCAGCAGCTTAGCGACCCGGGGGGACGAGCAGTACTTC | CASSLATRGDEQYF
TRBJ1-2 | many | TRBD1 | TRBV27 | TGTGCCAGCAGTTTCATTTACAGGGGACGTCAAAATGGCTACACCTTC | CASSFIYRGRQNGYTF
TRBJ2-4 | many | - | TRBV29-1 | TGCAGCGTTGAAGGGGGCGGGCTCATTCAGTACTTC | CSVEGGGLIQYF
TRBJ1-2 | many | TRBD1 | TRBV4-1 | TGCGCCAGCAGCCGAGTAGCCGGGACAGGGGGATTTGGCTACACCTTC | CASSRVAGTGGFGYTF
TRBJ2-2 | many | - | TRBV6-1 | TGTGCCAGCAGTGAAAACACCCCGGGGGAGCTGTTTTTT | CASSENTPGELFF
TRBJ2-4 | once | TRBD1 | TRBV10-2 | TGCACCAGCGGATCGGTAGGCAGGGGGCGAGGTTTGGCCAAAAACATTCAGTACTTC | CTSGSVGRGRGLAKNIQYF
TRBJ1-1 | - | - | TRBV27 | TGTGCCAGCGGCTCAGGACCTCCCGCTGAAGCTTTCTTT | CASGSGPPAEAFF
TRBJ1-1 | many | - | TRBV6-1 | TGTGCCAGCAGTGAAGCTTCGGGATGGACAGCTGAAGCTTTCTTT | CASSEASGWTAEAFF
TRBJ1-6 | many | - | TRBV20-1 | TGCAGTGCTAGCGCCCGGGACCGCTATAATTCACCCCTCCACTTT | CSASARDRYNSPLHF
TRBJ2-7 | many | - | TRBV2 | TGTGCCAGCTGGGCAGGGGCCTCCTACGAGCAGTACTTC | CASWAGASYEQYF
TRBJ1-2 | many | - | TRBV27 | TGTGCCAGCAGTTTATCAAGCAAGAGCCTTATCTATGGCTACACCTTC | CASSLSSKSLIYGYTF
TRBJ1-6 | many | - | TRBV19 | TGTGCCAGTAGTGACCGGGCGAGCGGGAATTCACCCCTCCACTTT | CASSDRASGNSPLHF
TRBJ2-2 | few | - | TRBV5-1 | TGCGCCAGCAGCTTGGCCCGGAACACCATTTACACCGGGGAGCTGTTTTTT | CASSLARNTIYTGELFF
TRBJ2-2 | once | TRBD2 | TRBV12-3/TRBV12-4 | TGTGCCAGCAATTTCGGAGCGGGAGGCGCCGGGGAGCTGTTTTTT | CASNFGAGGAGELFF
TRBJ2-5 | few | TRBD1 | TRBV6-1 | TGTGCCAGCGGACGCAGGGGGCGGGAGACCCAGTACTTC | CASGRRGRETQYF
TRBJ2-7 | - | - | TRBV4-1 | TGCGCCAGCAGCCAAGATCTATCACAGGGAAGAGAGCAGTACTTC | CASSQDLSQGREQYF
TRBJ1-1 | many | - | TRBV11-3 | TGTGCCAGCAGCTCTCTCGGGATGGGGGACACTGAAGCTTTCTTT | CASSSLGMGDTEAFF
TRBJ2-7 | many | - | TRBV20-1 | TGCAGTGCTAGCCAGGGGGGGACCTACGAGCAGTACTTC | CSASQGGTYEQYF
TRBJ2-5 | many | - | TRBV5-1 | TGCGCCAGCAGCCGTTCTTCGGGGGCTGGGGAGACCCAGTACTTC | CASSRSSGAGETQYF
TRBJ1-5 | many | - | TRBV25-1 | TGTGCCAGCAGTGAAGCAGGGGTTAGCAATCAGCCCCAGCATTTT | CASSEAGVSNQPQHF
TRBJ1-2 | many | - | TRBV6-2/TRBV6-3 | TGTGCCAGCGACGAAGGGACGTATGGCTACACCTTC | CASDEGTYGYTF
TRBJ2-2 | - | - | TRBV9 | TGTGCCAGCTCAGAGGGGCAGGGCACCGGGGAGCTGTTTTTT | CASSEGQGTGELFF
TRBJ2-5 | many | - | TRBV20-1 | TGCAGTGCTACTCTGACTAGCCAAGAGACCCAGTACTTC | CSATLTSQETQYF
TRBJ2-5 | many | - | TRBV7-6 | TGTGCCAGCACCCAAAGTAAAGAGACCCAGTACTTC | CASTQSKETQYF
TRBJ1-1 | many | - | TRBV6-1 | TGTGCCAGCAGTCCTCGGTCTGAAGCTTTCTTT | CASSPRSEAFF
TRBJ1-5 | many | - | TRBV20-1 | TGCAGTGCGGGACAGCCCCAGCATTTT | CSAGQPQHF
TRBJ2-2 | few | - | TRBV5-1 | TGCGCCAGCAGCCCCCTTACCAACACCGGGGAGCTGTTTTTT | CASSPLTNTGELFF
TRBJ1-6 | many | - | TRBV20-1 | TGCAGTGCTAGAGGGCCAGCCAATAATTCACCCCTCCACTTT | CSARGPANNSPLHF
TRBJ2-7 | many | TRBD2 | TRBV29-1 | TGCAGCGTCGGGACTAGCTCCTACGAGCAGTACTTC | CSVGTSSYEQYF
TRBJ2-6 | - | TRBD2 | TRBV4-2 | TGTGCCAGCAGCCAAGATCGGCTAGCGGGGGGCTCTGGGGCCAACGTCCTGACTTTC | CASSQDRLAGGSGANVLTF
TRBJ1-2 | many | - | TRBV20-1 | TGCAGTGCTAGAGATTCAGGACAATTGACGGGCGGCTACACCTTC | CSARDSGQLTGGYTF
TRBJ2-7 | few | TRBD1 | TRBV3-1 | TGTGCCAGCAGCCCCTGGACAGGGGACTCCCACGAGCAGTACTTC | CASSPWTGDSHEQYF
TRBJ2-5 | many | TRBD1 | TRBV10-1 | TGCGCCAGCAGCGTGACAGGGCAAGAGACCCAGTACTTC | CASSVTGQETQYF
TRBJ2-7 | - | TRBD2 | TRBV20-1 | TGCAGTGCTAGATCGGGACTAGCGGGAGGGCCCGGTGAGCAGTACTTC | CSARSGLAGGPGEQYF
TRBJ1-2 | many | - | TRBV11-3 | TGTGCCAGCAGCGCAGGCGGGGGCCTTAACTATGGCTACACCTTC | CASSAGGGLNYGYTF
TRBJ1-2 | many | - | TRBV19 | TGTGCCAGTAGTATGGTTGGGGCCGCTACCTATGGCTACACCTTC | CASSMVGAATYGYTF
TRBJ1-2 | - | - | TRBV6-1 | TGTGCCAGCAGTGAAGAGAAGTACTATGGCTACACCTTC | CASSEEKYYGYTF
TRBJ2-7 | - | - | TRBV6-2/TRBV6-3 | TGTGCCAGCAGTGTTACACCAACCTACGAGCAGTACTTC | CASSVTPTYEQYF
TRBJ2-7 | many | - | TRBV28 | TGTGCCAGCAGACCCGTGGGATTAACTAGTAACTACGAGCAGTACTTC | CASRPVGLTSNYEQYF
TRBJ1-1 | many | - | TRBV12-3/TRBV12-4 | TGTGCCAGCAGTTTCTCGTATAACACTGAAGCTTTCTTT | CASSFSYNTEAFF
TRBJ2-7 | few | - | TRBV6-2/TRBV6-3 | TGTGCCAGCAGTTACGCCGGGCTCCTCTCCTACGAGCAGTACTTC | CASSYAGLLSYEQYF
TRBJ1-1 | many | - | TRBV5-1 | TGCGCCAGCAGGGGACATGGTAACACTGAAGCTTTCTTT | CASRGHGNTEAFF
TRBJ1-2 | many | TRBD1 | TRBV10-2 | TGCGCCAGCAGTAATGACAGGGGGCGGATCTATGGCTACACCTTC | CASSNDRGRIYGYTF
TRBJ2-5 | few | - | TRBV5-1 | TGCGCCAGCAGCGGGTCCGGGACACACCAAGAGACCCAGTACTTC | CASSGSGTHQETQYF
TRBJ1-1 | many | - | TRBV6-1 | TGTGCCAGCAGAAGGACACTTCAGAACACTGAAGCTTTCTTT | CASRRTLQNTEAFF